Shown below are 17 T cell receptor beta chains from a single sample sequenced in a study of TIL therapy for anti-PD-1-resistant metastatic lung cancer. The immunoSEQ assay was v3. Only in-frame clones appear in the TCRdb table, and some are missing; sequencing was by immunoSEQ multiplex PCR. The table lists under 35,000 clones, 74% of them singletons. Time point meaning: pre-treatment sample, taken before nivolumab and TIL therapy. The source was blood, collected at baseline. All receptors come from a woman aged 30 to 85 with non-small cell lung cancer.

The chain recombines TRBV23-1 with TRBJ2-3; D remains ambiguous. TRBV23-1 is designated an ORF whose function remains uncertain. Between the trimmed V and J ends, which lost 8 bases and 0 bases, there was a span of 18 bases. This CDR3 has 16 residues. The CDR3 region has the DNA TGCGCCAGCCCCCCCCACACGGGCGGTAGCACAGATACGCAGTATTTT. Residues: CASPPHTGGSTDTQYF.

This clone was seen just once. V gene TRBV11-2 combines with J gene TRBJ2-3; TRBD2 matches at 13 bases. V lost 5 bases to trimming and J lost 2 bases; unmatched junction nucleotides: 7. The CDR3 runs 17 residues. Germline V gene sequence: CDR1 SGHAT, CDR2 FQNNGV. CDR3 sequence (DNA): TGTGCCAGCAGCCCCCGGACTAGCGGGAGTCCCACAGATACGCAGTATTTT. Its translation: CASSPRTSGSPTDTQYF.

The chain carries TRBV5-1 and TRBJ1-2, with TRBD1 matching 8 bases. After removal of 4 bases from V and 8 bases from J, the junction contained 7 bases not matched to a gene. This CDR3 is 13 amino acids long. The germline CDR1 and CDR2 sequences are SGHRS and YFSETQ. CDR3 nucleotides: TGCGCCAGCAGCGTGGGACAGGAAAGAGGCTACACCTTC. Its protein is CASSVGQERGYTF.

CDR3 protein: CASSLGQKGVNEKLFF. The CDR3 bases are TGTGCCAGCAGCTTAGGGCAAAAGGGGGTTAATGAAAAACTGTTTTTT. The rearrangement joins TRBV5-6 to TRBJ1-4; D is possibly TRBD1 (6 bases). Germline V gives CDR1 SGHDT, CDR2 YYEEEE. CDR3 size: 16 residues. With 2 bases removed from V and 4 bases from J, the gap between germline ends came to 15 bases.

This clone appeared a few times. The rearrangement joins TRBV30 to TRBJ1-1, with TRBD1 matching over 8 bases. Trimming cost V 3 bases and J 4 bases; bases outside gene matches: 7. The CDR3 spans 14 residues. CDR1 is GTSNPN and CDR2 is SVGIG in the germline V gene (reference sequence). CDR3: CAWSKNRGTTEAFF. The CDR3 DNA reads as TGTGCCTGGAGCAAGAACAGGGGGACCACTGAAGCTTTCTTT.

The CDR3, as DNA: TGTGCCAGCAGCCCCGGGACGGGGAAGGGGACAGATACGCAGTATTTT. Its protein is CASSPGTGKGTDTQYF. This sequence joins TRBV5-4 and TRBJ2-3; either TRBD1 or TRBD2 may fit D (5 bases each). The V gene lost 4 bases and the J gene lost 3 bases, with 18 bases spanning the gap. The germline CDR1 and CDR2 sequences are SGHNT and YYREEE (reference sequence). The length of the CDR3 is 16 residues.

V is TRBV2 and J is TRBJ2-5, with D possibly TRBD1 on 5 matching bases. This CDR3 comprises 15 residues. V lost 5 bases and J 2 bases, leaving 15 bases between the germline ends. Germline lookup yields CDR1 SNHLY and CDR2 FYNNEI. As DNA, the CDR3 is TGTGCCAGCAGTTTACACAGGACACCACAAGAGACCCAGTACTTC. It codes for CASSLHRTPQETQYF.

The chain combines TRBV5-1 with TRBJ2-5, with D possibly matching TRBD1 (5 bases). The V and J ends lost 5 bases and 3 bases respectively, with 8 bases between them. The germline V gene encodes CDR1 SGHRS and CDR2 YFSETQ. The CDR3 contains 12 residues. CDR3 residues: CASRETEETQYF. The CDR3 bases are TGCGCCAGCAGAGAGACAGAAGAGACCCAGTACTTC. The full variable domain, rest sourced from reference TRBV5-1 and TRBJ2-5, is KAGVTQTPRYLIKTRGQQVTLSCSPISGHRSVSWYQQTPGQGLQFLFEYFSETQRNKGNFPGRFSGRQFSNSRSEMNVSTLELGDSALYLCASRETEETQYFGPGTRLLVL.

The J gene is TRBJ2-5, the V gene TRBV27, with 14 bases fitting TRBD2. J lost 3 bases, V lost 6 bases, and 3 bases had no gene match. Germline values: CDR1 MNHEY, CDR2 SMNVEV (reference sequence). The length of the CDR3 is 15 residues. The CDR3 nucleotides read TGTGCCAGCAGCGGACTAGCGGGAGGAGAAGAGACCCAGTACTTC. Its translation: CASSGLAGGEETQYF.

The chain carries TRBV15 and TRBJ2-2, with a tentative D call TRBD2 (6 bases). Trimming stripped 0 bases from V and 4 bases from J, with 18 bases between. Looked up from germline, CDR1 is LNHNV and CDR2 is YYDKDF (reference sequence). The CDR3 runs 18 residues. CDR3 sequence reads: CATSRDFGQRVGTGELFF. The CDR3 DNA follows: TGTGCCACCAGCAGAGATTTCGGGCAGCGGGTGGGCACCGGGGAGCTGTTTTTT.

The chain carries TRBV18 and TRBJ1-1; perhaps TRBD1 as D (6 bases). Deletions cut 3 bases from V and 7 bases from J, with 18 bases between. CDR1 KGHSH and CDR2 LQKENI come from the germline V gene. The CDR3 contains 15 residues. CDR3 residues: CASSPDRISNSEAFF. The CDR3 DNA reads as TGTGCCAGCTCACCGGACAGAATTTCTAATAGTGAAGCTTTCTTT.

The J gene is TRBJ2-1, the V gene TRBV6-6; 9 bases are a match to TRBD2. Germline CDR1 MNHNY, CDR2 SVGAGI (reference sequence). Trimming cost V 6 bases and J 4 bases; bases outside gene matches: 10. The length of the CDR3 is 16 residues. CDR3 coding DNA: TGTGCCAGCAGGGACACCGGGACTAGCCTTTACAATGAGCAGTTCTTC. This sequence encodes CASRDTGTSLYNEQFF.

By sample share, this clone is medium-sized. The V gene is TRBV10-3, the J gene TRBJ1-1, with 10 bases identical to TRBD1. Trimming at V came to 6 bases and at J to 1 base, leaving 5 bases not matched to a gene. This CDR3 contains 15 residues. Germline lookup yields CDR1 ENHRY and CDR2 SYGVKD. This CDR3 reads CAIRDRDRGNTEAFF. The CDR3 coding sequence is TGTGCCATCAGGGACCGGGACAGGGGGAACACTGAAGCTTTCTTT.

This clone was seen a handful of times. The chain links TRBV25-1 to TRBJ2-1, with 10 bases aligning to TRBD2. Germline values: CDR1 MGHDK, CDR2 SYGVNS. Trimming took 7 bases from V and 3 from J; bases not matched to a gene: 15. The CDR3 runs 18 residues. This CDR3 is CASTDSKTLAGVYNEQFF. In DNA, the CDR3 is TGTGCCAGCACCGACAGTAAGACCCTAGCGGGAGTCTACAATGAGCAGTTCTTC.

V is TRBV5-4 and J is TRBJ1-2, with D uncertain. Trimming stripped 4 bases from V and 0 bases from J, with 13 bases between. Germline V gives CDR1 SGHNT, CDR2 YYREEE (reference sequence). The CDR3 has 15 amino acids. DNA for the CDR3: TGTGCCAGCAGCAACCCCATTGGCCCTAACTATGGCTACACCTTC. It encodes CASSNPIGPNYGYTF.

The chain links TRBV5-6 to TRBJ2-3, with D uncertain. Trimming removed 2 bases from V and 2 bases from J, with 18 bases in between. The CDR3 is made up of 17 amino acids. Germline V lookup: CDR1 SGHDT, CDR2 YYEEEE. CDR3 region: CASSFPGLMIDTDTQYF. CDR3 nucleotide sequence: TGTGCCAGCAGCTTTCCGGGCCTCATGATAGACACAGATACGCAGTATTTT.

The V call is TRBV18, the J call TRBJ2-2; D might be TRBD2 (6 bases). Trimming stripped 3 bases from V and 7 bases from J, with 24 bases between. Per the germline V gene, CDR1 is KGHSH and CDR2 is LQKENI. The CDR3 totals 18 residues. CDR3 region: CASSPSSRRGRGIGELFF. CDR3 nucleotide sequence: TGTGCCAGCTCACCGTCTTCCCGCCGCGGGCGGGGCATCGGGGAGCTGTTTTTT.